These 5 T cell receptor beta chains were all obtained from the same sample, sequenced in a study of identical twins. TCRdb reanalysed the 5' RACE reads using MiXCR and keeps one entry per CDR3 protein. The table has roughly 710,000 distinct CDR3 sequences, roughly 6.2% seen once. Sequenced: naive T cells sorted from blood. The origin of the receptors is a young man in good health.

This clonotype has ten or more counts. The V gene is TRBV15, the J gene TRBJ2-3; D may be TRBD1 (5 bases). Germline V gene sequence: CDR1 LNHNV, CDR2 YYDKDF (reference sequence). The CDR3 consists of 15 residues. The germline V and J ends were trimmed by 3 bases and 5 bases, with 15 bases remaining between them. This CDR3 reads CATSSNKAQGDTQYF. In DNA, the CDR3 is TGTGCCACCAGCAGTAACAAGGCCCAGGGAGATACGCAGTATTTT.

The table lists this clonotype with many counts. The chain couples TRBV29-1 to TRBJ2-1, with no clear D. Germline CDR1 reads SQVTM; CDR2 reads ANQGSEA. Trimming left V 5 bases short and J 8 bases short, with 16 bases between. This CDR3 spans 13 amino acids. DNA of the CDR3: TGCAGCGTTCGCCGGGCCCTGCTGGATGAGCAGTTCTTC. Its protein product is CSVRRALLDEQFF.

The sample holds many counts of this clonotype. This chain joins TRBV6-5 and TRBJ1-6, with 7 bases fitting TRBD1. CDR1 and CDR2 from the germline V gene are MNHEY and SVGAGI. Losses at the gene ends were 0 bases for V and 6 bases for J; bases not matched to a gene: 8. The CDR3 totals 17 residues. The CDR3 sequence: CASSYSTGRFSNSPLHF. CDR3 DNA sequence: TGTGCCAGCAGTTACTCGACAGGGCGATTTAGTAATTCACCCCTCCACTTT.

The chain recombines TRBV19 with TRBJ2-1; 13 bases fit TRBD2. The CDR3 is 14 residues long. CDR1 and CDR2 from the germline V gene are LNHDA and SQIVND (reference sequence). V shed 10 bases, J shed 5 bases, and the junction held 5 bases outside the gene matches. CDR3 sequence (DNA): TGTGCCACCGCGGGACTAGCGGGGAACAATGAGCAGTTCTTC. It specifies CATAGLAGNNEQFF.

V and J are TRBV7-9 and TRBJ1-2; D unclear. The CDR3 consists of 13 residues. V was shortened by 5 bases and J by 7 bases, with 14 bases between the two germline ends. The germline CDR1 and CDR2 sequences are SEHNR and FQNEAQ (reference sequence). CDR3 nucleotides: TGTGCCAGCAGCCCCGGAACAGTGGTTGGCTACACCTTC. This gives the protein CASSPGTVVGYTF. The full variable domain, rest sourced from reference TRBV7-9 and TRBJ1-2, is DTGVSQNPRHKITKRGQNVTFRCDPISEHNRLYWYRQTLGQGPEFLTYFQNEAQLEKSRLLSDRFSAERPKGSFSTLEIQRTEQGDSAMYLCASSPGTVVGYTFGSGTRLTVV.